These 32 T cell receptor beta chains originate from one sample sequenced in a study of blood T cell repertoires in COVID-19. Sequencing used immunoSEQ multiplex PCR; TCRdb keeps in-frame clones, though not all of them. The sample holds about 270,000 clones, approximately 90% seen once. The material sequenced was PBMCs or T cells enriched from blood (not recorded which). The receptor source for this set is a woman between 45 and 60 years old who had recovered from COVID-19.

The chain has TRBV11-3 and TRBJ2-7; 9 bases fit TRBD2. Germline CDR1 and CDR2: SGHNT and YENEEA. The length of the CDR3 is 14 residues. Losses at the gene ends were 3 bases for V and 5 bases for J; bases not matched to a gene: 5. CDR3 in amino acids: CASSFSGRSHEQYF. CDR3 DNA: TGTGCCAGCAGCTTTAGCGGGAGAAGCCACGAGCAGTACTTC.

On this clone: The sample contains more than one DNA sequence encoding this CDR3. This chain joins TRBV29-1 and TRBJ1-1, with D hard to call. The V end lost 4 bases, the J end lost 2 bases, and 8 bases lay between the germline ends. This CDR3 comprises 12 residues. Per germline, CDR1 SQVTM and CDR2 ANQGSEA. The DNA for the CDR3 is TGCAGCGTTGCAGGTTCCAACACTGAAGCTTTCTTT. Translated: CSVAGSNTEAFF.

The chain employs TRBV6-5 and TRBJ2-3, with 7 bases aligning to TRBD1. Trimming at V came to 11 bases and at J to 3 bases, leaving 8 bases not matched to a gene. CDR1 and CDR2 (germline): MNHEY, SVGAGI. CDR3 length: 13 residues. The CDR3, as DNA: TGTGCCGGCACCGGCAGGGGGACAGATACGCAGTATTTT. Protein sequence: CAGTGRGTDTQYF.

V is TRBV9 and J is TRBJ1-6, with 8 bases aligning to TRBD1. V was clipped by 3 bases and J by 10 bases; unmatched bases: 18. Germline V CDR1 and CDR2: SGDLS, YYNGEE. The CDR3 is made up of 18 amino acids. CDR3 residues: CASSARQGMGVSRSPLHF. The CDR3 bases are TGTGCCAGCAGCGCTCGACAGGGGATGGGCGTGAGTCGGTCACCCCTCCACTTT.

The rearrangement joins TRBV7-5 to TRBJ1-4; the table's TRBD1 call for D was not verified on the DNA. TRBV7-5 is a pseudogene locus. This CDR3 has 17 residues. The DNA of the CDR3 is TGTGCCAGAAGCTTACCCCGGACAGGGGATTATGTGGAAAAACTGTTTTTT. Translated: CARSLPRTGDYVEKLFF.

This clone was counted once. The rearrangement links TRBV7-3 to TRBJ1-1; D remains unclear. V was clipped by 5 bases and J by 7 bases, with 14 bases between them. The length of the CDR3 is 13 residues. CDR1 SGHTA and CDR2 FQGTGA come from the germline V gene. CDR3 protein: CASSPGGWSEAFF. The CDR3, as DNA: TGTGCCAGCAGCCCCGGAGGGTGGAGTGAAGCTTTCTTT.

The rearrangement joins TRBV6-5 to TRBJ1-4; D ambiguous. Trimming took off 4 bases at V and 7 bases at J, with 13 bases between the two ends. Germline V CDR1 and CDR2: MNHEY, SVGAGI. The CDR3 runs to 14 residues. The CDR3, as DNA: TGTGCCAGCAGTTTCCGGGAATTGGGTGAAAAACTGTTTTTT. It codes for CASSFRELGEKLFF.

V is TRBV2 and J is TRBJ1-3; 10 nucleotides line up with TRBD1. V lost 7 bases to trimming and J lost 4 bases; unmatched junction nucleotides: 7. This CDR3 has 15 amino acids. The germline CDR1 and CDR2 sequences are SNHLY and FYNNEI. CDR3 sequence: CASTLGQGLGNTIYF. As DNA, the CDR3 is TGTGCCAGCACCTTGGGACAGGGGTTGGGAAACACCATATATTTT.

The V gene is TRBV18, the J gene TRBJ1-5, with 7 bases lining up with TRBD1. Germline CDR1 reads KGHSH; CDR2 reads LQKENI. This CDR3 is 13 amino acids long. The ends lost 5 bases at V and 7 bases at J; junction bases unmatched: 5. CDR3 in DNA: TGTGCCAGCTCATCAGACAGGGACCAGCCCCAGCATTTT. Protein product: CASSSDRDQPQHF.

This sequence joins TRBV7-3 and TRBJ2-1; 9 bases fit TRBD2. Germline V lookup: CDR1 SGHTA, CDR2 FQGTGA. Germline trimming cut 5 bases from V and 7 bases from J; bases unmatched to any gene: 12. This CDR3 comprises 16 residues. CDR3 sequence: CASSPLAGALWNEQFF. The CDR3 coding sequence is TGTGCCAGCAGCCCATTAGCGGGAGCCCTATGGAATGAGCAGTTCTTC.

The chain employs TRBV5-1 and TRBJ2-5; no firm D call. The CDR3 spans 14 residues. Germline assignment: CDR1 SGHRS and CDR2 YFSETQ. The V end lost 2 bases, the J end lost 1 base, and 9 bases lay between the germline ends. The CDR3 bases are TGCGCCAGCAGCTTCCTGGCAGGCCAAGAGACCCAGTACTTC. It specifies CASSFLAGQETQYF.

This rearrangement joins TRBV2 to TRBJ2-3; the match to TRBD2 covers 12 bases. V lost 7 bases and J lost 4; bases outside the gene matches: 6. Germline values: CDR1 SNHLY, CDR2 FYNNEI. The CDR3 loop spans 15 amino acids. In DNA, the CDR3 is TGTGCCAGCACCTCTAGCGGGAGGGCAGCAGATACGCAGTATTTT. The encoded protein is CASTSSGRAADTQYF.

CDR3 bases: TGCGCCAGCAGCTCCGGGGTGGGCCGAGAGACCCAGTACTTC. It specifies CASSSGVGRETQYF. The J gene is TRBJ2-5, the V gene TRBV5-1, with D maybe TRBD2 (5 bases). The length of the CDR3 is 14 residues. CDR1 and CDR2 from the germline V gene are SGHRS and YFSETQ. Trimming removed 3 bases from V and 4 bases from J, with 13 bases in between.

This chain joins TRBV28 and TRBJ1-5; TRBD1 agrees at 7 bases. With 3 bases clipped from V and 7 bases from J, the junction kept 9 bases outside the gene matches. Per the germline V gene, CDR1 is MDHEN and CDR2 is SYDVKM. CDR3 length equals 15 residues. The CDR3: CASSLKGQIGQPQHF. CDR3 nucleotides: TGTGCCAGCAGTTTGAAGGGACAGATCGGCCAGCCCCAGCATTTT.

Comments on this clone: Other nucleotide sequences in the sample specify the same CDR3. V is TRBV5-4 and J is TRBJ2-5; 10 nucleotides line up with TRBD2. V lost 4 bases to trimming and J lost 1 base; unmatched junction nucleotides: 4. The germline V gene encodes CDR1 SGHNT and CDR2 YYREEE (reference sequence). CDR3 length: 15 residues. CDR3 amino acids: CASSPRTSGQETQYF. DNA for the CDR3: TGTGCCAGCAGCCCCAGGACTAGCGGCCAAGAGACCCAGTACTTC.

V gene TRBV28 combines with J gene TRBJ2-5, with D perhaps TRBD2 (5 bases). CDR1 is MDHEN and CDR2 is SYDVKM in the germline V gene. V was clipped by 6 bases and J by 2 bases, with 16 bases between them. The CDR3 extends over 15 amino acids. The chain's CDR3 is CASRGPAGIQETQYF. As DNA, the CDR3 is TGTGCCAGCAGGGGTCCGGCCGGGATACAAGAGACCCAGTACTTC.

The chain is built from TRBV27 and TRBJ2-7, with 12 nucleotides matching TRBD2. The CDR3 has 16 amino acids. CDR1 MNHEY and CDR2 SMNVEV come from the germline V gene (reference sequence). V lost 5 bases and J lost 4; bases outside the gene matches: 9. DNA of the CDR3: TGTGCCAGCAGTCTGACTAGCGGGGGCGTCAAATACGAGCAGTACTTC. It yields the protein CASSLTSGGVKYEQYF.

This chain joins TRBV28 and TRBJ1-5; 7 nucleotides match TRBD1. CDR3 length: 15 residues. V was clipped by 2 bases and J by 5 bases; unmatched bases: 6. The germline V gene has CDR1 MDHEN and CDR2 SYDVKM. Here the CDR3 reads CASSLLQGPHQPQHF. The CDR3 DNA reads as TGTGCCAGCAGTTTACTACAGGGGCCTCATCAGCCCCAGCATTTT.

V gene TRBV7-2 combines with J gene TRBJ1-2; TRBD1 is a possible D gene (6 bases). CDR3 length: 17 residues. V gave up 5 bases and J gave up 8 bases, with 27 bases separating them. Germline loops: CDR1 SGHTA, CDR2 FQGNSA. CDR3 nucleotides: TGTGCCAGCAGCACGCACAGGGTTGGGGGATCGTCGGGAGGCTACACCTTC. Its translation: CASSTHRVGGSSGGYTF.

This chain joins TRBV5-1 and TRBJ2-1, with 8 bases matching TRBD2. Germline-derived CDR1 and CDR2 are SGHRS and YFSETQ. The CDR3 sequence is 15 residues long. V was pared by 6 bases and J by 0 bases, with 5 bases of the junction left unmatched. The CDR3 sequence: CASKPREASYNEQFF. In nucleotides, the CDR3 is TGCGCCAGCAAACCGCGGGAGGCCTCCTACAATGAGCAGTTCTTC.

This chain joins TRBV12-3 or TRBV12-4 and TRBJ2-1; maybe TRBD2 (7 bases). V lost 3 bases and J lost 9, with 12 bases in between. This CDR3 is built from 13 residues. The CDR3: CASSLGGGGEQFF. The CDR3 DNA sequence: TGTGCCAGCAGTTTGGGGGGAGGGGGTGAGCAGTTCTTC.

The genes are TRBV3-1 (or the pseudogene TRBV3-2) and TRBJ2-4, with a weak D call TRBD2 (7 bases). The V gene lost 0 bases and the J gene lost 2 bases, with 14 bases spanning the gap. Germline CDR1 reads LGHDT; CDR2 reads YNNKEL (reference sequence). The CDR3 is 17 amino acids. The CDR3 here is CASSQDPGGSPKNIQYF. The CDR3 DNA reads as TGTGCCAGCAGCCAAGACCCGGGGGGCTCCCCCAAAAACATTCAGTACTTC.

The rearrangement uses TRBV19 and TRBJ2-5, with 15 positions matching TRBD2. Germline lookup yields CDR1 LNHDA and CDR2 SQIVND (reference sequence). V lost 6 bases, J lost 2 bases, and 1 base stayed unmatched. CDR3 length equals 15 residues. CDR3 sequence (DNA): TGTGCCAGTAGGGGACTAGCGGGAGGACAAGAGACCCAGTACTTC. It is translated as CASRGLAGGQETQYF. Drawing the rest from reference TRBV19 and TRBJ2-5, the complete variable domain is DGGITQSPKYLFRKEGQNVTLSCEQNLNHDAMYWYRQDPGQGLRLIYYSQIVNDFQKGDIAEGYSVSREKKESFPLTVTSAQKNPTAFYLCASRGLAGGQETQYFGPGTRLLVL.

The rearrangement joins TRBV27 to TRBJ2-3; TRBD2 might be the D (5 bases). Germline assignment: CDR1 MNHEY and CDR2 SMNVEV (reference sequence). The CDR3 spans 16 residues. V lost 2 bases, J lost 4 bases, and 16 bases lay in between. The CDR3 region has the DNA TGTGCCAGCAGTTTAAATCCGAGGGCCGGATCAGATACGCAGTATTTT. Translated, it gives CASSLNPRAGSDTQYF.

The chain employs TRBV5-6 and TRBJ2-7; 11 nucleotides line up with TRBD2. This CDR3 is 15 amino acids long. In germline, CDR1 is SGHDT, CDR2 YYEEEE. Trimming cost V 0 bases and J 4 bases; bases outside gene matches: 3. CDR3 sequence (DNA): TGTGCCAGCAGCTTGGGACTAGCGGGACGATACGAGCAGTACTTC. Protein sequence: CASSLGLAGRYEQYF.

The V gene is TRBV7-3, the J gene TRBJ2-3; perhaps TRBD2 as D (6 bases). The V gene's germline CDR1 is SGHTA and CDR2 FQGTGA. The length of the CDR3 is 15 residues. V gave up 2 bases and J gave up 2 bases, with 11 bases separating them. CDR3 residues: CASSLLGGTTDTQYF. The CDR3 DNA sequence: TGTGCCAGCAGCTTACTCGGCGGGACCACAGATACGCAGTATTTT.

This chain links TRBV5-5 with TRBJ1-4; D remains unclear. V was pared by 1 base and J by 2 bases, with 6 bases between. Germline-derived CDR1 and CDR2 are SGHKS and YYEKEE (reference sequence). The CDR3 extends over 14 amino acids. The CDR3 DNA is TGTGCCAGCAGCTTGACCGGGACTAATGAAAAACTGTTTTTT. It is translated as CASSLTGTNEKLFF.

This chain joins TRBV7-8 and TRBJ2-3; TRBD1 agrees at 9 bases. CDR3 length equals 15 residues. CDR1 SGHVS and CDR2 FQNEAQ come from the germline V gene. J lost 4 bases, V lost 1 base, and 3 bases had no gene match. CDR3 in DNA: TGTGCCAGCAGCTTAGGGACAGGGGTAGCAGATACGCAGTATTTT. Translating it yields CASSLGTGVADTQYF.

About this clone itself: Other nucleotide sequences from this sample produce the same CDR3. The rearrangement joins TRBV7-2 to TRBJ1-4, with D perhaps TRBD1 (5 bases). Trimming removed 1 base from V and 4 bases from J, with 7 bases in between. The CDR3 spans 14 residues. Germline assignment: CDR1 SGHTA and CDR2 FQGNSA. This CDR3 reads CASSLDQGNEKLFF. The DNA of the CDR3 is TGTGCCAGCAGCTTAGACCAGGGTAATGAAAAACTGTTTTTT.

This chain joins TRBV7-3 and TRBJ2-3; D might be TRBD2 (6 bases). V lost 1 base and J lost 1, with 12 bases in between. From germline, CDR1 is SGHTA and CDR2 FQGTGA. The CDR3 is 16 amino acids. CDR3 in amino acids: CASSLNRDSGTDTQYF. For the CDR3, the DNA is TGTGCCAGCAGCTTAAACCGGGACTCAGGCACAGATACGCAGTATTTT.

This clone was seen a single time. The chain uses TRBV28 and TRBJ1-5, with 9 bases that match TRBD1. The CDR3 is made up of 15 amino acids. Germline V gives CDR1 MDHEN, CDR2 SYDVKM. J lost 3 bases, V lost 2 bases, and 2 bases had no gene match. The CDR3 DNA reads TGTGCCAGCAGTTTAGACAGGGGGAACAATCAGCCCCAGCATTTT. It is translated as CASSLDRGNNQPQHF.

On this clone: Germline and junction disagree at one end, which may indicate a read error. The chain uses TRBV7-7 and TRBJ2-7, with 7 bases fitting TRBD1. This CDR3 has 15 amino acids. CDR1 is SSHAT and CDR2 is FNYEAQ in the germline V gene (reference sequence). This CDR3 is CASSPTSQGIGEQYF. CDR3 DNA: TGTGCTAGCAGTCCTACCTCACAGGGGATCGGCGAGCAGTACTTC.